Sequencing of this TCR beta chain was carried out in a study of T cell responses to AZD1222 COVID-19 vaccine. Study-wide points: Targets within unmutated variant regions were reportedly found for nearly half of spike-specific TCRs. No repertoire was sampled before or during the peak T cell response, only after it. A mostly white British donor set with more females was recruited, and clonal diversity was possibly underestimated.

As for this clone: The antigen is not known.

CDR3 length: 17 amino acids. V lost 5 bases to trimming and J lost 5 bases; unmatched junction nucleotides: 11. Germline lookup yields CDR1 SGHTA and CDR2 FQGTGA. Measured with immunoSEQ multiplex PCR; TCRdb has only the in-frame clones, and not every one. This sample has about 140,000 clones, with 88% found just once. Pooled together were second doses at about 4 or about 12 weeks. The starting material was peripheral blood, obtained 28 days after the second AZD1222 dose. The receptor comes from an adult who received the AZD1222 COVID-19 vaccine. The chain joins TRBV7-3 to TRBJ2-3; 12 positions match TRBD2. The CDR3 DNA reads TGTGCCAGCAGCCGCTTTTCCGGGACTAGCGGGTTAGATACGCAGTATTTT. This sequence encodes CASSRFSGTSGLDTQYF.